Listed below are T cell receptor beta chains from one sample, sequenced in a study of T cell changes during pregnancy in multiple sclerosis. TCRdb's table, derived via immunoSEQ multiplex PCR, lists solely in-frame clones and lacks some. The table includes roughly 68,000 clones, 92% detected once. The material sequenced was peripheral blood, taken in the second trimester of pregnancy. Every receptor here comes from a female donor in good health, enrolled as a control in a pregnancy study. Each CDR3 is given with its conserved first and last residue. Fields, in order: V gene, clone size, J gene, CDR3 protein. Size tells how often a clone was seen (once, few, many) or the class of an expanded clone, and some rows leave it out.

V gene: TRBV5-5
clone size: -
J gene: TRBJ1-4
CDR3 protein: CASSLGNRAEKLFF

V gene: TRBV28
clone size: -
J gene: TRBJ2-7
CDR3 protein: CASSPTGGPSYEQYF

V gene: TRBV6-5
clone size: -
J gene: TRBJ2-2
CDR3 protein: CASSHRNTGELFF

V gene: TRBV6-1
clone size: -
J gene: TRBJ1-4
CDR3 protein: CASSGQQGNEKLFF

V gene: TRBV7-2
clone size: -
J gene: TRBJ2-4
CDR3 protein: CASSLAGGGAKNIQYF

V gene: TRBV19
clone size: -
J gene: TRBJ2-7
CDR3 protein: CASSGSGLAAYTYEQYF

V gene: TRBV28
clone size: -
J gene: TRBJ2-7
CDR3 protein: CASSLTGLAEPYEQYF

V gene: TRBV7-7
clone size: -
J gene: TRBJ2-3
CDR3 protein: CASSFGGKGTDTQYF

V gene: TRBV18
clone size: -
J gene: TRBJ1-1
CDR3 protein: CASSPPGQVLVMNTEAFF

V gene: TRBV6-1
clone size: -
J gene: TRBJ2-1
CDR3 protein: CASSEAPSSDEQFF

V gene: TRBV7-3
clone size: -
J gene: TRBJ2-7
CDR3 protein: CASSLRSGGSYEQYF

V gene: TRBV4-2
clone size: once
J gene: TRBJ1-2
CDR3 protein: CASSQAGGQNYGYTF

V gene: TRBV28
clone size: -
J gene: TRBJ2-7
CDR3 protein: CASSIYSLQPSQYFYEQYF

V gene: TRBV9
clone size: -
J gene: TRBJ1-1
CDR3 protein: CASSVGPRTEAFF

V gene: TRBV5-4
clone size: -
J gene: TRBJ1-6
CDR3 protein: CASSLIRDNSPLHF

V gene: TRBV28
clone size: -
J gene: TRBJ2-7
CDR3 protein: CASSLGGQGDGEQYF

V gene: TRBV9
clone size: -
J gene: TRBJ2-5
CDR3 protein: CASSMSPQETQYF

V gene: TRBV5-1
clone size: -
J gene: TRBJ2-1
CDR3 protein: CASSLVVAGTNEQFF

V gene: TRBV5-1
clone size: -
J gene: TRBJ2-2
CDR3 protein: CASSSGTTNTGELFF

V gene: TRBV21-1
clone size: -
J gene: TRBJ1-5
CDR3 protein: CADRKNQPQHF

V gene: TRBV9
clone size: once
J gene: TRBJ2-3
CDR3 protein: CASSAGPGGRDTQYF

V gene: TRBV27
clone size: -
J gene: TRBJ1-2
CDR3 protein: CASSPTGYGYTF

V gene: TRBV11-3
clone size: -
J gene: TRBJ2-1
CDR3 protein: CATDEGGSSYNEQFF

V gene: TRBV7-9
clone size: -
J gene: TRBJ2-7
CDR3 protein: CASSLVEPRGEQYF

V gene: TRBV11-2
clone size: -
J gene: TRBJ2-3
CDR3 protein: CASSSWLAGGPDTQYF

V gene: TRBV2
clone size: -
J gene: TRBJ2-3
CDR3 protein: CASSRDKDTDTQYF

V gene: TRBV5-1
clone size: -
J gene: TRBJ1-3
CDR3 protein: CASSLGDSGNTIYF

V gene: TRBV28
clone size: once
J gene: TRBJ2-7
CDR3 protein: CASSFGLGVYEQYF

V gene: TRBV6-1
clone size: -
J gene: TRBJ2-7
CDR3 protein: CASSGGWGQAEEQYF

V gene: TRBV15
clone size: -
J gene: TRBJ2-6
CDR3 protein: CATSSPGDSGANVLTF

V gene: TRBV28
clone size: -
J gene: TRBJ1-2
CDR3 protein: CASSLRRGTGGYTF

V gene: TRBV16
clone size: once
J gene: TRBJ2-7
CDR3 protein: CASSNTGTDFYEQYF

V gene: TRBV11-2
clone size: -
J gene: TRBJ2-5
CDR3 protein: CASSFQGRAWETQYF

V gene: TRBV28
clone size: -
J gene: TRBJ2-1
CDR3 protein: CASGSSGRSSYNEQFF

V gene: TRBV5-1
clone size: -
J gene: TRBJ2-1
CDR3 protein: CASSPPLAGGYNEQFF

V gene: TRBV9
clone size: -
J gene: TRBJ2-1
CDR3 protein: CASSVDRSPPDEQFF

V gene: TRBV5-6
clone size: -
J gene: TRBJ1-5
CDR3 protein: CASSLRTVQPQHF

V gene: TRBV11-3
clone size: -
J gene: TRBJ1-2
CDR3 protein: CASSSVLEPNIYGYTF

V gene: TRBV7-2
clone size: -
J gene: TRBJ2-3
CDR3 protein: CASSFRTTSYDTQYF

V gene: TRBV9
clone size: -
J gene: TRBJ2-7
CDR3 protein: CASSVEASGSGEQYF

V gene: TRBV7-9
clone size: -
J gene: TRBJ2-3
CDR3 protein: CASRHWETDTQYF

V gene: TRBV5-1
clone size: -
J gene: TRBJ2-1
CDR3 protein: CASTPGLAFYNEQFF

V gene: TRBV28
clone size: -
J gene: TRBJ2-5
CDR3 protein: CASSLKGTGEETQYF

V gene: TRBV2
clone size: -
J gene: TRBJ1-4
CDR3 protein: CASTPPTEASSEKLFF

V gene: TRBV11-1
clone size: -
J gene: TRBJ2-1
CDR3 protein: CASSFGLLGLAEDNEQFF

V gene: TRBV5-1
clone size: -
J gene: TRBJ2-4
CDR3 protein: CASSLSSGGGQNIQYF

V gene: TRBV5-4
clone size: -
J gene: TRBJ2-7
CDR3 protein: CASSPGDRGSYEQYF

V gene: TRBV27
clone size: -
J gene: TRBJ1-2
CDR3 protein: CASRTGHGLYGYTF

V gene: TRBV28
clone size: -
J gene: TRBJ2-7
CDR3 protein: CASSIQTGTYEQYF